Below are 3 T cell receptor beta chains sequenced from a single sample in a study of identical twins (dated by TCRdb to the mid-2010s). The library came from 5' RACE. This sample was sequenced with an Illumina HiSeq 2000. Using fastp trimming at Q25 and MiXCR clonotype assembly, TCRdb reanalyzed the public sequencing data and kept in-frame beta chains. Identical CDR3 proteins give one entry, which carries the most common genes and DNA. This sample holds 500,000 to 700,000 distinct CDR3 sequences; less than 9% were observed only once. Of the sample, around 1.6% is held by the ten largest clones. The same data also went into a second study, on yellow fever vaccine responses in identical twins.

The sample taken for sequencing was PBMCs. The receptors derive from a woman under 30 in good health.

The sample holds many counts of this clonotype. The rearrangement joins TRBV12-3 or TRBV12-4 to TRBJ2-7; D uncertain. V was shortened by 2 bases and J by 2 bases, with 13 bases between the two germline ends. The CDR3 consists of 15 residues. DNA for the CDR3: TGTGCCAGCAGTTTAATAGGTGTTCGTGCCTACGAGCAGTACTTC. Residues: CASSLIGVRAYEQYF.

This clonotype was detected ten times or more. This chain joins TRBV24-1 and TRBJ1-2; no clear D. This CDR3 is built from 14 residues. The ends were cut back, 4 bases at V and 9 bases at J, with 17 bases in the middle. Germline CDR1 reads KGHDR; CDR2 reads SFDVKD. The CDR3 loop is CATSDPGEERSYTF. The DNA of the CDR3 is TGTGCCACCAGTGACCCGGGAGAGGAGCGTAGCTACACCTTC.

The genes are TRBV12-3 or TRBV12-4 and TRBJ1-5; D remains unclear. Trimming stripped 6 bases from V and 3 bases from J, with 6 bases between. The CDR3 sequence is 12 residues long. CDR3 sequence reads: CASSRDNQPQHF. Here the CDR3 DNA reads TGTGCCAGCAGCCGGGACAATCAGCCCCAGCATTTT.